This T cell receptor beta chain was retrieved from a study of blood T cell repertoires in COVID-19. Germline V gives CDR1 KGHDR, CDR2 SFDVKD. V lost 4 bases to trimming and J lost 0 bases, with 12 bases between them. The CDR3 spans 17 residues. Methods used by the authors: Cell counts per sample came from amplifying reference gene primers. Sequencing was performed with immunoSEQ multiplex PCR; in TCRdb, only in-frame clones are kept and a portion is missing. The V and J calls and clone size come from that table; D and trimming were worked out from the DNA. Here the sample spans around 76,000 clones, around 85% being singletons.

V gene TRBV24-1 combines with J gene TRBJ2-6; the D gene is possibly TRBD1 (6 bases). The sample consisted of peripheral blood. The clonotype was recovered from a man aged 80 or over with acute or convalescent COVID-19. Here the CDR3 reads CATSDDRGGSGANVLTF. The CDR3 nucleotides read TGTGCCACCAGTGACGACAGAGGGGGCTCTGGGGCCAACGTCCTGACTTTC.